Sequencing of this T cell receptor (beta chain) was carried out in a study of cytomegalovirus exposure and HLA in healthy donors. Notes on the study in general: It was in a later analysis that TCR association rates were seen to vary by HLA locus, highest for DRB1 and lowest for HLA-C. Later analysis reportedly placed an Asian-associated ancestry cluster below the roughly 640-donor mean in N-insertions.

Amplification used 60 Vbeta primers and 13 Jbeta primers. Using immunoSEQ multiplex PCR, the repertoire was profiled, and TCRdb retains in-frame clones only, with some absent. This table has roughly 200,000 clones, about 77% appearing once. This clone turned up a few times. Its antigen is unidentified. When sampled, the donors appeared nominally healthy, though they likely had unrecorded immune exposures. From germline, CDR1 is ENHRY and CDR2 SYGVKD. Trimming took 4 bases from V and 8 from J; bases not matched to a gene: 6. The CDR3 loop spans 14 amino acids. This sequence originates from a man in his sixties in good health and CMV-seronegative. What was sequenced was PBMCs. This chain uses TRBV10-3 with TRBJ2-1, with TRBD2 matching over 9 bases. The CDR3 DNA sequence: TGTGCCATCAGTGTTGCGGGAGGGAGCTATGAGCAGTTCTTC. Translating it yields CAISVAGGSYEQFF.